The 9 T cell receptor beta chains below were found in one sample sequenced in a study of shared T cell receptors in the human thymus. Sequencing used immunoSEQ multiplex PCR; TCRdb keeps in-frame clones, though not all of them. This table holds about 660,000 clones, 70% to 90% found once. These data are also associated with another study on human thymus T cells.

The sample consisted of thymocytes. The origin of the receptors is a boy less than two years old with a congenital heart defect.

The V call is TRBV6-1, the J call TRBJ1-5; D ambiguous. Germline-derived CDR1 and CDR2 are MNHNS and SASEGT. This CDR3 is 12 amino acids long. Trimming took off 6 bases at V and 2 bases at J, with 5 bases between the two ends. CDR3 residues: CASRGGNQPQHF. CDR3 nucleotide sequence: TGTGCCAGCAGGGGAGGCAATCAGCCCCAGCATTTT.

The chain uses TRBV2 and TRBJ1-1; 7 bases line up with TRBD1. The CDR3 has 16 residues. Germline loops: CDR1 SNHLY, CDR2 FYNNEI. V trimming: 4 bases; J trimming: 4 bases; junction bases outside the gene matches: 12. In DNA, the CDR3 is TGTGCCAGCAGTGTCGGCGACAGGGCCGGCCCCACTGAAGCTTTCTTT. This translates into CASSVGDRAGPTEAFF.

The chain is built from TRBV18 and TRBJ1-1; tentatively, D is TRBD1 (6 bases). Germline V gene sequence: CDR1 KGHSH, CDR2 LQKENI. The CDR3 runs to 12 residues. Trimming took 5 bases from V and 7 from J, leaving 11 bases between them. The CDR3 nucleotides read TGTGCCAGCTCAGCCACAGGGCGTGAAGCTTTCTTT. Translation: CASSATGREAFF.

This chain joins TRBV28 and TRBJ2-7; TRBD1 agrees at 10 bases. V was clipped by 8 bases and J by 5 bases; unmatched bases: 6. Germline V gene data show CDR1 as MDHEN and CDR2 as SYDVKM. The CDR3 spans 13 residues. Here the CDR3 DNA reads TGTGCCAGCGGCCGGGACAGGGGCCACGAGCAGTACTTC. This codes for CASGRDRGHEQYF.

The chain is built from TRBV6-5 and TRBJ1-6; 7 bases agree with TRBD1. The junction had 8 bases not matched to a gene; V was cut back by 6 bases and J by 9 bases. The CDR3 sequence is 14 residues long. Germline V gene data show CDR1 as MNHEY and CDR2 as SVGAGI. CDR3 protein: CASRVDRAASPLHF. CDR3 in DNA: TGTGCCAGCAGGGTCGACAGGGCTGCTTCACCCCTCCACTTT.

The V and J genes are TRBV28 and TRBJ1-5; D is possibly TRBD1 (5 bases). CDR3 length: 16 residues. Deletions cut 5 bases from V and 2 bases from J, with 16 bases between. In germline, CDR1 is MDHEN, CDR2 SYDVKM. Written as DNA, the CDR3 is TGTGCCAGCAGTGTCAGGACACGAAAGGGCAATCAGCCCCAGCATTTT. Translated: CASSVRTRKGNQPQHF.

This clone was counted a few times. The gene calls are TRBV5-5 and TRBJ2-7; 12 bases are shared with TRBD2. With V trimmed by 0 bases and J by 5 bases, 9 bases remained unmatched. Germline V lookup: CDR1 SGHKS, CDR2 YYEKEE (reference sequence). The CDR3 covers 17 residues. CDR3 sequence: CASSLVWSSGRAHEQYF. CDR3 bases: TGTGCCAGCAGCTTGGTATGGTCTAGCGGGAGGGCCCACGAGCAGTACTTC.

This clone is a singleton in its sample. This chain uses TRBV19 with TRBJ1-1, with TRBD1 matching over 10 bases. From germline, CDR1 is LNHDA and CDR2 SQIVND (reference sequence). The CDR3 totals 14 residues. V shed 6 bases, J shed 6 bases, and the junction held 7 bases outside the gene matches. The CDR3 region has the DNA TGTGCCAGTAGACATATGGGACAGGGGTCTGAAGCTTTCTTT. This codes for CASRHMGQGSEAFF.

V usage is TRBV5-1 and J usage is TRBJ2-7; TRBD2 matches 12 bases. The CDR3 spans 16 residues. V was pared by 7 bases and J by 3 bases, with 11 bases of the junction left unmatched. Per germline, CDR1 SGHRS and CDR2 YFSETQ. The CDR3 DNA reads TGCGCCAGCCGTAGACTAGCGGGAGTTTTAGTCTACGAGCAGTACTTC. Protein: CASRRLAGVLVYEQYF.